This T cell receptor (beta chain) was sequenced for a study of T cells in tumors after PD-1 blockade. Study-level background: Some patients also took daily vismodegib 150 mg during anti-PD-1 treatment.

The method was immunoSEQ multiplex PCR; TCRdb's version includes in-frame clones alone and lacks a portion of them. In the table there are roughly 50,000 clones, about 84% of which are singletons. Germline assignment: CDR1 KGHSH and CDR2 LQKENI. This CDR3 comprises 17 residues. V trimming: 0 bases; J trimming: 0 bases; junction bases outside the gene matches: 4. Sequencing used PBMCs, obtained before anti-PD-1 treatment. The receptor was isolated from a human donor with basal cell carcinoma. This sequence joins TRBV18 and TRBJ1-4; 7 bases line up with TRBD1. CDR3 protein: CASSPPGQIATNEKLFF. The CDR3 bases are TGTGCCAGCTCACCACCGGGACAGATCGCAACTAATGAAAAACTGTTTTTT. Looking up the rest from reference TRBV18 and TRBJ1-4 gives the full variable domain: NAGVMQNPRHLVRRRGQEARLRCSPMKGHSHVYWYRQLPEEGLKFMVYLQKENIIDESGMPKERFSAEFPKEGPSILRIQQVVRGDSAAYFCASSPPGQIATNEKLFFGSGTQLSVL.